The clone carrying this TCR beta chain was seen just once. The PCR employed 60 Vbeta primers together with 13 Jbeta primers. Assay: immunoSEQ multiplex PCR; the TCRdb copy retains only in-frame clones and omits some. The table shows more than 70,000 clones, with over 70% occurring only once. Germline-derived CDR1 and CDR2 are MDHEN and SYDVKM. This CDR3 is built from 15 residues. Trimming left V 4 bases short and J 0 bases short, with 12 bases between. This sample is drawn from a study of cytomegalovirus exposure and HLA in healthy donors. This receptor was taken from a boy younger than 18 in good health and CMV-seronegative. Sequenced material: PBMCs. V and J are TRBV28 and TRBJ1-2, with a possible D match to TRBD1 (6 bases). CDR3 nucleotides: TGTGCCAGCAGTTCATCAGGGGATGCTAACTATGGCTACACCTTC. Encoded protein: CASSSSGDANYGYTF.